The rows below give T cell receptor beta chains drawn from one sample of a study of immune characterization of retroperitoneal liposarcoma. TCRdb independently ran MiXCR on the PCR reads; one entry per CDR3 protein. The data show about 6,600 distinct CDR3 sequences, under 30% seen once. Sequencing was carried out using tumor tissue. The receptors stem from a female donor with retroperitoneal liposarcoma. Both conserved end residues are part of each CDR3. A D gene is named only where the DNA matches it firmly. Size tells how often a clone was seen (once, few, many) or the class of an expanded clone, and some rows leave it out.

CDR3aa,CDR3nt,abundance,v_gene,j_gene,d_gene
CASSASGGSDTQYF,TGTGCCAGCAGCGCGTCAGGGGGTTCAGATACGCAGTATTTT,-,TRBV5-4,TRBJ2-3,TRBD1
CASSLGLEYNEQFF,TGTGCCAGCAGCCTGGGACTAGAATACAATGAGCAGTTCTTC,medium-sized,TRBV7-9,TRBJ2-1,TRBD2
CASNGLGASPDTQYF,TGTGCCAGCAATGGACTGGGAGCCAGCCCAGATACGCAGTATTTT,-,TRBV6-1,TRBJ2-3,-
CASSQDGGSGAGELFF,TGTGCCAGCAGCCAAGATGGCGGGAGTGGGGCCGGGGAGCTGTTTTTT,few,TRBV4-2,TRBJ2-2,TRBD2
CATSEDGGGQETQYF,TGTGCCACCAGTGAGGACGGCGGGGGACAAGAGACCCAGTACTTC,-,TRBV24-1,TRBJ2-5,TRBD2
CASSLVRGEQFF,TGCGCCAGCAGCTTGGTTCGAGGGGAGCAGTTCTTC,many,TRBV5-1,TRBJ2-1,-
CASIGDVDTQYF,TGTGCCAGCATTGGAGATGTAGATACGCAGTATTTT,few,TRBV6-1,TRBJ2-3,-
CASREAGASYEQYF,TGTGCCAGTAGGGAAGCCGGGGCCTCCTACGAGCAGTACTTC,once,TRBV19,TRBJ2-7,-
CASTRLAGSFEETQYF,TGTGCCAGCACCCGGCTAGCGGGAAGTTTCGAAGAGACCCAGTACTTC,few,TRBV6-6,TRBJ2-5,TRBD2
CASRWTGEQPQHF,TGTGCCAGCAGGTGGACAGGGGAGCAGCCCCAGCATTTT,many,TRBV12-3/TRBV12-4,TRBJ1-5,TRBD1
CSASSPTEGETQYF,TGCAGTGCTAGTTCCCCGACAGAGGGAGAGACCCAGTACTTC,-,TRBV20-1,TRBJ2-5,-
CASSATTSGAYNEQFF,TGTGCCAGCAGTGCCACTACTAGCGGGGCCTACAATGAGCAGTTCTTC,few,TRBV6-1,TRBJ2-1,TRBD2
CASSRGTSGKSPNEQYF,TGTGCCAGCAGTAGGGGGACTAGCGGGAAAAGCCCCAATGAGCAGTACTTC,few,TRBV6-1,TRBJ2-4,TRBD2
CASTRDSGNTIYF,TGTGCCAGCACCAGGGACTCTGGAAACACCATATATTTT,-,TRBV12-3/TRBV12-4,TRBJ1-3,-
CASSLGTDSTEAFF,TGTGCCAGCAGTTTAGGGACAGACTCCACTGAAGCTTTCTTT,few,TRBV12-3/TRBV12-4,TRBJ1-1,-
CASSQSRRRVYNEQYF,TGTGCCAGCAGCCAGTCTAGGAGGAGGGTTTATAATGAGCAGTACTTC,-,TRBV7-8,TRBJ2-7,-
CSARAGLGVGDTQYF,TGCAGTGCTAGAGCGGGACTGGGGGTCGGAGATACGCAGTATTTT,few,TRBV20-1,TRBJ2-3,-
CSAREGGWSTEAFF,TGCAGTGCTAGAGAAGGGGGTTGGAGCACTGAAGCTTTCTTT,-,TRBV20-1,TRBJ1-1,-
CASSPSGEGTDTQYF,TGTGCCAGCAGCCCGTCGGGGGAAGGCACAGATACGCAGTATTTT,many,TRBV7-3,TRBJ2-3,-
CASRRGAGETQYF,TGTGCCAGTCGAAGGGGGGCCGGAGAGACCCAGTACTTC,medium-sized,TRBV6-6,TRBJ2-5,-
CASNSGTGGSSGANVLTF,TGTGCCAGCAATTCAGGGACAGGGGGGTCCTCTGGGGCCAACGTCCTGACTTTC,-,TRBV6-6,TRBJ2-6,TRBD1
CASSLAGQGRTEQFF,TGTGCCAGCAGCTTAGCGGGACAGGGTCGGACTGAGCAGTTCTTC,-,TRBV7-9,TRBJ2-1,TRBD1